This TCR beta chain emerged from a study of human T cells and chemical hapten exposure (dated by TCRdb to the early 2020s). Regarding the complete study: For sensitization, 2% DPC in acetone was applied to a roughly 2 cm by roughly 2 cm area of upper inner arm skin. Patients additionally received weekly therapeutic DPC doses to the scalp throughout the approximately 22-week study period. Patch tests used Finn chambers with 0.01% DPC on the upper back, scored after 6 days by International Contact Dermatitis Research Group standards. Alopecia areata with under or over 50% scalp involvement, alopecia totalis and alopecia universalis were represented in the patient cohort, which was mostly female. Libraries were pooled for sequencing, and per-sample TCR yields varied mainly because of small differences in library volumes within the pool. The study tracked peripheral blood TCR repertoire changes in vivo during primary and secondary sensitization to the hapten diphenylcyclopropenone (DPC) in alopecia patients. Blood samples were taken from patients before sensitization (week 0) and at 2, 6 and about 24 weeks after DPC sensitization. Around 30 alopecia patients provided blood for TCR sequencing at one to four time points (pre-sensitization, 2, 6 and 24 weeks). What the research found in general, with its limitations: Alopecia, a presumed autoimmune disease, was present in all patients, so the immune response of the patients might differ from that of healthy individuals. Patch test score was positively correlated with the number of PT1 expanded TCRs, with significance at thresholds 8, 16 and 32 but not at 4. Compared with pre-sensitization or healthy control sets, expanded TCRs formed significantly more large CDR3 similarity clusters, which is consistent with antigen-driven responses. No change with DPC sensitization was found in the number of TCRs above 1 in 1000 frequency, and no evidence of global repertoire structure alterations was found. Repeated subsampling changed both the strength of the expansion versus patch-test correlation and the threshold at which that correlation became significant.

This clonotype turned up a few times. Which antigen it targets is not known. Base-call qualities are not available, and no considerably larger clone is one nucleotide away. In the paper's terms, the time point label means: patch test 1, 2 weeks after DPC sensitization. The treatment or condition label of this sample denotes: therapeutic diphenylcyclopropenone sensitization with weekly scalp DPC. Blood at each patch-test visit was drawn before the patch test was applied. Eligible patients were aged 18 to 70, diagnosed with alopecia, deemed suitable for DPC therapy, and excluded if pregnant. Total RNA was isolated from unfractionated whole blood collected in Tempus Blood RNA tubes. The CDR3 runs 17 amino acids, cysteine and phenylalanine included. Only the CDR3 region is kept as DNA, spanning 51 bases read in frame from base 1. V drops 1 base and J drops 5 bases, leaving 16 bases in between. From the germline V gene, CDR1 is KGHDR and CDR2 is SFDVKD.

Library preparation was by RACE. Instrument on record: NextSeq 500. Library preparation attached unique molecular identifiers to individual cDNA molecules for quantitative, reproducible TCR counting. For every blood RNA sample, sequencing covered both the TCR alpha and TCR beta chains. The published analysis was carried out like this. A median of approximately 100,000 TCRs per sample was observed, with a range of about 23,224 to 690,600. The Decombinator software suite was used to annotate V, J and CDR3 in the TCR reads. To make PS versus PT1 abundance plots, every sample was subsampled to the same number of TCRs (28,000). Expanded TCRs were defined as absent before sensitization and observed at least eight times at the 2-week time point. Clones were called with MiXCR by TCRdb after fastp trimmed the public reads at Q25, and only in-frame beta chains were retained. Duplicate CDR3 protein sequences are folded into a single record with the most common DNA and genes. It is TCRdb's table, rather than the study itself, that gives the V and J calls and clone size. The sample table contains tens of thousands of distinct CDR3 sequences; only one count was recorded for 10% of them. The top ten clones comprise about 2.4% of the sample.

This TCR derives from a man aged 35 to 55 with alopecia areata. Some clones in this sample may be carry-over from other donors' samples. Material: whole blood, obtained in connection with sensitization to the hapten diphenylcyclopropenone (DPC). The chain is encoded by TRBV24-1 joined to TRBJ2-2, with the D gene possibly TRBD1 or TRBD2, each one fitting 6 bases. The CDR3 sequence is CATSDFRPGARTGELFF. The DNA is TGTGCCACCAGTGATTTTCGGCCGGGGGCGAGAACCGGGGAGCTGTTTTTT.